This TCR beta chain was sequenced during a study of blood T cell repertoires in COVID-19. Germline V gives CDR1 LGHNA, CDR2 YSLEER. V shed 4 bases and J 2 bases; nucleotides not matched to a gene: 2. The length of the CDR3 is 14 residues. Relative to its sample, this clone is medium-sized (0.01 to 0.1%). In the same sample, other DNA sequences code for this CDR3. Original processing methods: Estimates of nucleated cell counts were drawn from the amplification of reference gene primers. This table comes from immunoSEQ multiplex PCR, and its TCRdb copy is limited to in-frame clones, with some not included. V and J calls and clone size are as listed in that table; D and trimming were resolved from the DNA. The sample has 55,000 to 65,000 clones; less than 80% are singletons.

Material: peripheral blood. V usage is TRBV4-3 and J usage is TRBJ1-5; 7 bases map to TRBD1. The clonotype originates from a man in his 60s with acute or convalescent COVID-19. The CDR3 sequence: CASSLGTGNQPQHF. CDR3 DNA: TGCGCCAGCAGCCTGGGGACAGGCAATCAGCCCCAGCATTTT.